Following are 31 T cell receptor beta chains from one sample sequenced in a study of T cell responses to AZD1222 COVID-19 vaccine. Method: immunoSEQ multiplex PCR; TCRdb's copy keeps in-frame clones and lacks some. The sample yields 120,000 or so clones, approximately 87% seen once. The input for sequencing was peripheral blood, taken on day 0 of AZD1222 vaccination. The receptors were gathered from an adult in good health.

This sequence joins TRBV15 and TRBJ2-2; TRBD2 matches at 10 bases. The V gene end was trimmed by 4 bases and the J gene end by 7 bases; junction bases not matched to a gene: 9. The CDR3 is 16 residues long. CDR1 and CDR2 from the germline V gene are LNHNV and YYDKDF (reference sequence). The CDR3 here is CATSTLLAGNGGELFF. The CDR3 DNA follows: TGTGCCACCAGCACTTTACTAGCGGGGAATGGCGGGGAGCTGTTTTTT.

This chain joins TRBV30 and TRBJ2-7; tentatively, D is TRBD1 (6 bases). The germline gives CDR1 GTSNPN, CDR2 SVGIG (reference sequence). CDR3 length: 14 residues. V gave up 0 bases and J gave up 6 bases, with 15 bases separating them. The CDR3: CAWSVVTGWGEQYF. The CDR3 DNA sequence: TGTGCCTGGAGTGTAGTCACAGGGTGGGGCGAGCAGTACTTC.

This chain uses TRBV5-4 with TRBJ1-1, with D possibly being TRBD1 (5 bases). The germline gives CDR1 SGHNT, CDR2 YYREEE (reference sequence). The CDR3 sequence is 15 residues long. Trimming pared 1 base from V and 0 bases from J, leaving 10 bases between. For the CDR3, the DNA is TGTGCCAGCAGCTTGTTAAGGGACTTGAACACTGAAGCTTTCTTT. This encodes CASSLLRDLNTEAFF.

The chain is built from TRBV29-1 and TRBJ1-5; D is possibly TRBD1 (6 bases). The CDR3 is made up of 12 amino acids. Germline CDR1 reads SQVTM; CDR2 reads ANQGSEA. The V end was cut by 4 bases, the J end by 4 bases, with 8 bases between. The CDR3 DNA reads TGCAGCGTTGGAGGGGGGAATCAGCCCCAGCATTTT. Translation: CSVGGGNQPQHF.

This sequence joins TRBV9 and TRBJ2-1; D might be TRBD1 (6 bases). Trimming removed 3 bases from V and 7 bases from J, with 14 bases in between. CDR1 and CDR2 (germline): SGDLS, YYNGEE. The CDR3 covers 14 residues. The chain's CDR3 is CASSGETGMNEQFF. DNA for the CDR3: TGTGCCAGCAGCGGAGAGACAGGTATGAATGAGCAGTTCTTC.

This rearrangement joins TRBV21-1 to TRBJ1-1; TRBD1, the table's D call, lacks a check against the DNA. TRBV21-1 corresponds to a pseudogene. This CDR3 comprises 17 residues. The CDR3 is CASSKAPQGPWDTEAFF. CDR3 sequence (DNA): TGTGCCAGCAGCAAAGCGCCTCAGGGGCCATGGGACACTGAAGCTTTCTTT.

This chain uses TRBV5-1 with TRBJ2-1; 9 positions match TRBD1. V lost 3 bases, J lost 7 bases, and 11 bases stayed unmatched. This CDR3 spans 16 amino acids. Germline V lookup: CDR1 SGHRS, CDR2 YFSETQ. This chain's CDR3 is CASSWGPGQGENEQFF. In DNA, the CDR3 is TGCGCCAGCAGCTGGGGACCGGGACAGGGAGAAAATGAGCAGTTCTTC.

The chain couples TRBV9 to TRBJ2-3; 9 bases are a match to TRBD2. In germline, CDR1 is SGDLS, CDR2 YYNGEE. Trimming took 3 bases from V and 8 from J; bases not matched to a gene: 7. The CDR3 totals 14 residues. CDR3 amino acids: CASSGSGRVGTQYF. In DNA form, the CDR3 reads TGTGCCAGCAGCGGTAGCGGGAGAGTCGGTACGCAGTATTTT.

J is TRBJ1-1 and V is TRBV2; D not resolved. This CDR3 has 13 residues. CDR1 is SNHLY and CDR2 is FYNNEI in the germline V gene. V lost 2 bases and J 1 base, leaving 5 bases between the germline ends. In DNA, the CDR3 is TGTGCCAGCAGTGAATATCCGAACACTGAAGCTTTCTTT. Translation gives CASSEYPNTEAFF.

The chain combines TRBV6-5 with TRBJ2-3, with 8 bases lining up with TRBD1. With 8 bases clipped from V and 8 bases from J, the junction kept 6 bases outside the gene matches. This CDR3 contains 12 residues. Germline V gives CDR1 MNHEY, CDR2 SVGAGI. The CDR3 spells CASGPQGGTQYF. CDR3 coding DNA: TGTGCCAGCGGGCCACAGGGGGGTACGCAGTATTTT.

This clone was recorded a few times. The CDR3 DNA follows: TGCAGCGTCTACAGGGCAACAAACACCGGGGAGCTGTTTTTT. It is translated as CSVYRATNTGELFF. The chain joins TRBV29-1 to TRBJ2-2; a possible D gene is TRBD1 (6 bases). The germline gives CDR1 SQVTM, CDR2 ANQGSEA. CDR3 length equals 14 residues. V lost 6 bases and J lost 2, with 13 bases in between.

The rearrangement uses TRBV21-1 and TRBJ2-7; the table's TRBD1 call for D was not verified on the DNA. TRBV21-1 is a documented pseudogene. The CDR3 has 14 amino acids. The CDR3 DNA is TGTGCCAGCAGCAAAGGGACAGGAATCTACGAGCAGTACTTC. Its protein product is CASSKGTGIYEQYF.

Regarding this clone: The identical CDR3 is also encoded by other nucleotide sequences in the sample. The rearrangement joins TRBV5-6 to TRBJ2-3; 8 nucleotides align to TRBD2. The junction had 0 bases not matched to a gene; V was cut back by 0 bases and J by 0 bases. CDR1 SGHDT and CDR2 YYEEEE come from the germline V gene. The CDR3 contains 15 residues. CDR3 protein: CASSLGGGSTDTQYF. CDR3 nucleotides: TGTGCCAGCAGCTTGGGCGGGGGGAGCACAGATACGCAGTATTTT.

The rearrangement joins TRBV19 to TRBJ2-7; D remains ambiguous. Germline V CDR1 and CDR2: LNHDA, SQIVND (reference sequence). Trimming stripped 5 bases from V and 0 bases from J, with 26 bases between. CDR3 length: 19 residues. CDR3 protein: CASSPKAPFFEISSYEQYF. The CDR3 region has the DNA TGTGCCAGTAGTCCGAAGGCCCCCTTTTTTGAAATCAGCTCCTACGAGCAGTACTTC.

V usage is TRBV27 and J usage is TRBJ2-5; maybe TRBD1 (5 bases). Germline V gives CDR1 MNHEY, CDR2 SMNVEV (reference sequence). The ends were cut back, 0 bases at V and 2 bases at J, with 10 bases in the middle. The CDR3 contains 15 residues. This CDR3 reads CASSLSVGLQETQYF. The CDR3 bases are TGTGCCAGCAGTTTATCGGTGGGGCTACAAGAGACCCAGTACTTC.

This clone was seen only a few times. The V gene is TRBV10-3, the J gene TRBJ2-7; no clear D gene. Germline assignment: CDR1 ENHRY and CDR2 SYGVKD. The length of the CDR3 is 12 residues. Deletions cut 6 bases from V and 3 bases from J, with 9 bases between. CDR3 amino acids: CAIREGDYEQYF. CDR3 nucleotides: TGTGCCATCAGAGAAGGAGACTACGAGCAGTACTTC.

The gene calls are TRBV5-6 and TRBJ1-6, with D possibly being TRBD1 (5 bases). Germline V gene data show CDR1 as SGHDT and CDR2 as YYEEEE. The CDR3 runs to 13 residues. Trimming took 4 bases from V and 9 from J, leaving 11 bases between them. The DNA of the CDR3 is TGTGCCAGCAGCCCGGGGGGGAGTTCACCCCTCCACTTT. Protein product: CASSPGGSSPLHF.

The chain joins TRBV10-1 to TRBJ2-3; tentatively, D is TRBD2 (5 bases). The CDR3 loop spans 13 amino acids. V dropped 3 bases and J dropped 9 bases, with 13 bases sitting between them. Germline lookup yields CDR1 WNHNN and CDR2 SYGVQD (reference sequence). The DNA for the CDR3 is TGCGCCAGCAGTGAAAGCGGTAGGATCACGCAGTATTTT. It codes for CASSESGRITQYF.

This chain connects TRBV27 to TRBJ1-6; D gene uncertain. The CDR3 spans 15 residues. Looked up from germline, CDR1 is MNHEY and CDR2 is SMNVEV (reference sequence). With 3 bases removed from V and 2 bases from J, the gap between germline ends came to 8 bases. CDR3 residues: CASSFRRTYNSPLHF. CDR3 in DNA: TGTGCCAGCAGTTTTCGGCGTACCTATAATTCACCCCTCCACTTT.

The chain uses TRBV30 and TRBJ2-3; the D is unclear. V lost 0 bases and J lost 3, with 7 bases in between. Per germline, CDR1 GTSNPN and CDR2 SVGIG (reference sequence). CDR3 length equals 13 residues. The CDR3 DNA is TGTGCCTGGAGTGTAGTCAGGACAGATACGCAGTATTTT. Its translation is CAWSVVRTDTQYF.

This clone was counted between two and nine times. The rearrangement links TRBV10-3 to TRBJ2-7; 10 bases agree with TRBD1. The germline V gene encodes CDR1 ENHRY and CDR2 SYGVKD. J lost 5 bases, V lost 8 bases, and 12 bases had no gene match. The CDR3 is made up of 15 amino acids. CDR3 loop: CAISSSGDRGHEQYF. In DNA form, the CDR3 reads TGTGCCATCTCCTCCTCCGGGGACAGGGGCCACGAGCAGTACTTC.

The V call is TRBV7-9, the J call TRBJ2-1, with no clear D. The CDR3 has 18 amino acids. Germline V lookup: CDR1 SEHNR, CDR2 FQNEAQ (reference sequence). V lost 4 bases and J lost 3, with 22 bases in between. CDR3 residues: CASSSRTDIRSNYNEQFF. The CDR3, as DNA: TGTGCCAGCAGCTCAAGGACCGATATAAGGTCCAACTACAATGAGCAGTTCTTC.

The chain joins TRBV5-5 to TRBJ1-1; D gene ambiguous. Trimming shortened V by 4 bases and J by 1 base, and 14 bases separated the two germline ends. Looked up from germline, CDR1 is SGHKS and CDR2 is YYEKEE (reference sequence). The CDR3 contains 15 residues. Here the CDR3 DNA reads TGTGCCAGCAGCACTGACCACTTGCGGAACACTGAAGCTTTCTTT. Translated: CASSTDHLRNTEAFF.

The V and J genes are TRBV4-2 and TRBJ2-3; 13 bases fit TRBD2. With V trimmed by 0 bases and J by 0 bases, 3 bases remained unmatched. Germline V gene lookup returns CDR1 LGHNA and CDR2 YNFKEQ. This CDR3 region has 18 residues. CDR3 amino acids: CASSQDTSGRGSTDTQYF. The CDR3 bases are TGTGCCAGCAGCCAAGACACTAGCGGGAGGGGGAGCACAGATACGCAGTATTTT.

The J gene is TRBJ2-1, the V gene TRBV5-5; D may be TRBD1 (5 bases). V was shortened by 4 bases and J by 1 base, with 12 bases between the two germline ends. Germline V CDR1 and CDR2: SGHKS, YYEKEE (reference sequence). The CDR3 consists of 15 residues. CDR3 DNA: TGTGCCAGCAGCCACCGGACAACATCCTACAATGAGCAGTTCTTC. As protein: CASSHRTTSYNEQFF.

This chain uses TRBV2 with TRBJ1-2; perhaps TRBD1 as D (6 bases). Germline V lookup: CDR1 SNHLY, CDR2 FYNNEI. This CDR3 has 16 amino acids. V lost 0 bases and J 7 bases, leaving 18 bases between the germline ends. CDR3 nucleotide sequence: TGTGCCAGCAGTGAAGCGCCCTGGACAGCTGGCTCTGGCTACACCTTC. Protein: CASSEAPWTAGSGYTF. The whole variable domain, filled in from reference TRBV2 and TRBJ1-2, reads EPEVTQTPSHQVTQMGQEVILRCVPISNHLYFYWYRQILGQKVEFLVSFYNNEISEKSEIFDDQFSVERPDGSNFTLKIRSTKLEDSAMYFCASSEAPWTAGSGYTFGSGTRLTVV.

The chain uses TRBV19 and TRBJ1-2; the match to TRBD1 covers 7 bases. The CDR3 loop spans 14 amino acids. Trimming took 6 bases from V and 7 from J; bases not matched to a gene: 11. Germline loops: CDR1 LNHDA, CDR2 SQIVND (reference sequence). The CDR3 region is CASRLKGAEFGYTF. CDR3 bases: TGTGCCAGTAGACTGAAGGGGGCAGAGTTTGGCTACACCTTC.

The chain uses TRBV5-5 and TRBJ1-5; D gene ambiguous. Trimming pared 1 base from V and 2 bases from J, leaving 10 bases between. The germline V gene has CDR1 SGHKS and CDR2 YYEKEE (reference sequence). This CDR3 comprises 15 residues. The CDR3 nucleotides are TGTGCCAGCAGCTTGACGTCGGGTGGCAATCAGCCCCAGCATTTT. Encoded protein: CASSLTSGGNQPQHF.

V is TRBV7-6 and J is TRBJ2-7, with D maybe TRBD2 (7 bases). The CDR3 spans 14 residues. Germline loops: CDR1 SGHVS, CDR2 FNYEAQ. V was clipped by 3 bases and J by 6 bases, with 15 bases between them. In nucleotides, the CDR3 is TGTGCCAGCAGCTTGGGGGGGCAGACGGGCGAGCAGTACTTC. Translated: CASSLGGQTGEQYF.

The chain has TRBV5-1 and TRBJ2-7; 9 nucleotides line up with TRBD1. CDR1 is SGHRS and CDR2 is YFSETQ in the germline V gene. This CDR3 contains 14 residues. J lost 3 bases, V lost 2 bases, and 3 bases had no gene match. CDR3 protein: CASSFGTGNYEQYF. CDR3 DNA: TGCGCCAGCAGCTTTGGGACAGGGAACTACGAGCAGTACTTC.

In this sample, this clone turned up a few times. The J gene is TRBJ2-7, the V gene TRBV6-2 or TRBV6-3; D is perhaps TRBD2 (5 bases). The CDR3 spans 14 residues. Germline values: CDR1 MNHEY, CDR2 SVGEGT. V was clipped by 2 bases and J by 5 bases, with 13 bases between them. The CDR3 bases are TGTGCCAGCAGTTACAATGGGAGAAGGGACGAGCAGTACTTC. Amino acids: CASSYNGRRDEQYF.